The 12 T cell receptor beta chains in this list originate from one sample, sequenced in a study of shared clonotypes between healthy human individuals. CD45RO-negative CD8 cells positively selected for CCR7 made up the naive population, which excluded terminally differentiated effector memory CD45RA+ cells. Measured with immunoSEQ multiplex PCR; TCRdb has only the in-frame clones, and not every one. The table has hundreds of thousands of clones, roughly 95% seen once; the top ten hold 0.11%. Sequencing was carried out using naive CD8+ T cells sorted from blood. The source of these receptors is a woman aged 25 to 45 in good health.

The chain is built from TRBV11-3 and TRBJ2-3; the D is unclear. The V and J ends lost 4 bases and 1 base respectively, with 6 bases between them. The CDR3 runs 13 residues. From germline, CDR1 is SGHNT and CDR2 YENEEA. CDR3: CASSSYGTDTQYF. DNA for the CDR3: TGTGCCAGCAGCTCGTATGGCACAGATACGCAGTATTTT.

A note on this clone: Within the sample, other DNA sequences also encode this same CDR3. J is TRBJ2-7 and V is TRBV6-5; a possible D gene is TRBD2 (5 bases). CDR1 and CDR2 from the germline V gene are MNHEY and SVGAGI. The CDR3 contains 13 residues. V lost 2 bases to trimming and J lost 2 bases, with 7 bases between them. In DNA form, the CDR3 reads TGTGCCAGCAGTTACGCCGGGACCTACGAGCAGTACTTC. It codes for CASSYAGTYEQYF.

V and J are TRBV27 and TRBJ2-7; 7 bases are a match to TRBD2. The CDR3 runs to 14 residues. CDR1 is MNHEY and CDR2 is SMNVEV in the germline V gene (reference sequence). Trimming at V came to 2 bases and at J to 4 bases, leaving 5 bases not matched to a gene. CDR3 coding DNA: TGTGCCAGCAGTTTAGGCGGGAGTGCGTACGAGCAGTACTTC. Protein sequence: CASSLGGSAYEQYF.

This clone was found a few times. This CDR3 is also generated by other DNA sequences in the sample. The genes are TRBV9 and TRBJ1-1; D is unclear. V gave up 0 bases and J gave up 4 bases, with 7 bases separating them. This CDR3 contains 13 residues. Germline CDR1 SGDLS, CDR2 YYNGEE. For the CDR3, the DNA is TGTGCCAGCAGCGTAGGAGGTAGCACTGAAGCTTTCTTT. It specifies CASSVGGSTEAFF. Supplemented by reference TRBV9 and TRBJ1-1, the full variable domain reads DSGVTQTPKHLITATGQRVTLRCSPRSGDLSVYWYQQSLDQGLQFLIQYYNGEERAKGNILERFSAQQFPDLHSELNLSSLELGDSALYFCASSVGGSTEAFFGQGTRLTVV.

The chain has TRBV14 and TRBJ2-1; D is undetermined. Germline values: CDR1 SGHDN, CDR2 FVKESK. This CDR3 comprises 14 residues. Trimming pared 3 bases from V and 8 bases from J, leaving 14 bases between. DNA for the CDR3: TGTGCCAGCAGCCAGGGCGTGGAATTCGATGAGCAGTTCTTC. Protein: CASSQGVEFDEQFF.

The genes are TRBV7-9 and TRBJ1-1; 9 bases agree with TRBD1. V lost 0 bases and J lost 5; bases outside the gene matches: 4. Germline V gene sequence: CDR1 SEHNR, CDR2 FQNEAQ (reference sequence). This CDR3 spans 15 amino acids. CDR3 sequence (DNA): TGTGCCAGCAGCTTAGCTAAGACAGGGGGGACTGAAGCTTTCTTT. It specifies CASSLAKTGGTEAFF. Filled out from reference TRBV7-9 and TRBJ1-1, the complete variable domain reads DTGVSQNPRHKITKRGQNVTFRCDPISEHNRLYWYRQTLGQGPEFLTYFQNEAQLEKSRLLSDRFSAERPKGSFSTLEIQRTEQGDSAMYLCASSLAKTGGTEAFFGQGTRLTVV.

The chain couples TRBV27 to TRBJ2-5; D call uncertain. There are 12 residues in the CDR3. Germline-derived CDR1 and CDR2 are MNHEY and SMNVEV (reference sequence). CDR3 sequence reads: CADPRYQETQYF. The CDR3 bases are TGTGCTGACCCGAGGTACCAAGAGACCCAGTACTTC.

The chain combines TRBV30 with TRBJ2-3; TRBD2 matches at 12 bases. This CDR3 spans 16 amino acids. The germline gives CDR1 GTSNPN, CDR2 SVGIG (reference sequence). Germline trimming cut 2 bases from V and 2 bases from J; bases unmatched to any gene: 5. CDR3 sequence reads: CAWSSGLAGPTDTQYF. Written as DNA, the CDR3 is TGTGCCTGGAGTTCCGGACTAGCGGGGCCCACAGATACGCAGTATTTT.

Comment on this clone: One base away lies a much larger clone, so this may be a sequencing read error. The gene calls are TRBV5-6 and TRBJ2-7; no reliable D call. In germline, CDR1 is SGHDT, CDR2 YYEEEE. The CDR3 has 11 amino acids. V lost 4 bases, J lost 5 bases, and 7 bases lay in between. CDR3 in DNA: TGTGCCAGCAGCACCGTGAACGAGCAGTACTTC. It yields the protein CASSTVNEQYF.

The V call is TRBV4-1, the J call TRBJ2-1; TRBD2 is a possible D gene (6 bases). V shed 3 bases and J shed 3 bases, with 12 bases lying between them. The CDR3 is 15 amino acids. Germline lookup yields CDR1 MGHRA and CDR2 YSYEKL. Here the CDR3 DNA reads TGCGCCAGCAGCCATGCGGTCGGGGGCTACAATGAGCAGTTCTTC. Translating it yields CASSHAVGGYNEQFF.

The CDR3 loop is CASSSRDGLEQYF. The DNA of the CDR3 is TGTGCCAGCTCCTCCCGGGACGGGCTCGAGCAGTACTTC. The chain combines TRBV6-5 with TRBJ2-7; TRBD1 or TRBD2 may be the D gene (5 bases each). Trimming removed 8 bases at V and 6 bases at J, with 17 bases between. Per germline, CDR1 MNHEY and CDR2 SVGAGI. The CDR3 runs 13 residues.

The V call is TRBV5-6, the J call TRBJ2-7, with 8 bases aligning to TRBD1. This CDR3 has 15 amino acids. J lost 11 bases, V lost 4 bases, and 17 bases had no gene match. From germline, CDR1 is SGHDT and CDR2 YYEEEE. CDR3 sequence: CASSPTGTGPLEEYF. The CDR3 DNA sequence: TGTGCCAGCAGCCCCACCGGGACAGGACCCCTTGAGGAGTACTTC. The full variable domain, rest sourced from reference TRBV5-6 and TRBJ2-7, is DAGVTQSPTHLIKTRGQQVTLRCSPKSGHDTVSWYQQALGQGPQFIFQYYEEEERQRGNFPDRFSGHQFPNYSSELNVNALLLGDSALYLCASSPTGTGPLEEYFGPGTRLTVT.